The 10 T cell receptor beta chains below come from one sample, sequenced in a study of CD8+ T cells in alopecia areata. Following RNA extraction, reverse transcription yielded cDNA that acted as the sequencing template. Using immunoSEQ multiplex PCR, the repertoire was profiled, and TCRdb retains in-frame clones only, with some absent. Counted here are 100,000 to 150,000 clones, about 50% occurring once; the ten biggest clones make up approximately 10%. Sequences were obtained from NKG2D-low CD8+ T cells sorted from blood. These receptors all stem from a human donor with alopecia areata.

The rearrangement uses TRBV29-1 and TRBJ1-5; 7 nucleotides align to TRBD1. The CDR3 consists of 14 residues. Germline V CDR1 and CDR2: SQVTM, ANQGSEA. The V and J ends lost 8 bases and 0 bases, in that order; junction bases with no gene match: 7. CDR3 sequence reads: CSTGGQNSNQPQHF. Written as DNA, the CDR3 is TGCAGCACGGGGGGACAGAATAGCAATCAGCCCCAGCATTTT. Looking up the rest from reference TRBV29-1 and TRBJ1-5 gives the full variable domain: SAVISQKPSRDICQRGTSLTIQCQVDSQVTMMFWYRQQPGQSLTLIATANQGSEATYESGFVIDKFPISRPNLTFSTLTVSNMSPEDSSIYLCSTGGQNSNQPQHFGDGTRLSIL.

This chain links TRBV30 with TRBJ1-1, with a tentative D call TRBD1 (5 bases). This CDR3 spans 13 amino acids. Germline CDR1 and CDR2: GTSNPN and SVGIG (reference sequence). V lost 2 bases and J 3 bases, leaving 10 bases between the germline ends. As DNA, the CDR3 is TGTGCCTGGAGTATGGGGCGGTACACTGAAGCTTTCTTT. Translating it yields CAWSMGRYTEAFF.

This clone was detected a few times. The CDR3 sequence: CASSPPSRSHEQYF. The CDR3 region has the DNA TGTGCCAGCAGCCCCCCGTCCAGGAGCCACGAGCAGTACTTC. The V and J genes are TRBV7-9 and TRBJ2-7; D remains ambiguous. Trimming left V 5 bases short and J 5 bases short, with 16 bases between. From germline, CDR1 is SEHNR and CDR2 FQNEAQ (reference sequence). The CDR3 runs to 14 residues.

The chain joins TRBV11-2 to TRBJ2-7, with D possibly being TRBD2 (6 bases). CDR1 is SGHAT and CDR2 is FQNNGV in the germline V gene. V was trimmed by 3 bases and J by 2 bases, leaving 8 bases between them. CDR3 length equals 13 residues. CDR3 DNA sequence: TGTGCCAGCAGCTTGGGAGGCCCCTACGAGCAGTACTTC. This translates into CASSLGGPYEQYF.

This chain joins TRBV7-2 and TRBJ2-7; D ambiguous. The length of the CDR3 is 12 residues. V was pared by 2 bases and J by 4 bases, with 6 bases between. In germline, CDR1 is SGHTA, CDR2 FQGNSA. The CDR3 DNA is TGTGCCAGCAGCTTACTAGTTTACGAGCAGTACTTC. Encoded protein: CASSLLVYEQYF.

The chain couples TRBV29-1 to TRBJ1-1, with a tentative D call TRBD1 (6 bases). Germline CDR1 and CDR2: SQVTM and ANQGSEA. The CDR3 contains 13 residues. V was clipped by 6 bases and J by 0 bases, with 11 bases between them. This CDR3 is CSVRGSMNTEAFF. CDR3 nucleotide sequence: TGCAGCGTAAGGGGGAGCATGAACACTGAAGCTTTCTTT.

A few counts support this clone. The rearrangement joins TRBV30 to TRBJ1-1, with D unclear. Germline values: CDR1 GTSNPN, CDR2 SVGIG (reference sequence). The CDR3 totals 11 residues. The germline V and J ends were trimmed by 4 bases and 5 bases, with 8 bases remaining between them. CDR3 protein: CAWMYGTEAFF. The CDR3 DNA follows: TGTGCCTGGATGTATGGGACTGAAGCTTTCTTT.

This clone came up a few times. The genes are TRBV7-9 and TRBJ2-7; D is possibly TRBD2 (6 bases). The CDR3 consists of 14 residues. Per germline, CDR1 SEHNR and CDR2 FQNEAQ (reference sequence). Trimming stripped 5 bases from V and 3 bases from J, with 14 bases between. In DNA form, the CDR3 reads TGTGCCAGCAGCACCCGGGAGAGTAACTACGAGCAGTACTTC. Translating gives CASSTRESNYEQYF. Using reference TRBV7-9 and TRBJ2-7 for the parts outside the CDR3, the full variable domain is DTGVSQNPRHKITKRGQNVTFRCDPISEHNRLYWYRQTLGQGPEFLTYFQNEAQLEKSRLLSDRFSAERPKGSFSTLEIQRTEQGDSAMYLCASSTRESNYEQYFGPGTRLTVT.

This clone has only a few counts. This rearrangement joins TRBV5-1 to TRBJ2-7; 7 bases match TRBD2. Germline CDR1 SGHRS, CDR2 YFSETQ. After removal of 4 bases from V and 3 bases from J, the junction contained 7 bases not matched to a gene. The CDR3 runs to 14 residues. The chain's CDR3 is CASSLSGNYYEQYF. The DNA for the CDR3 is TGCGCCAGCAGCCTGAGCGGGAACTACTACGAGCAGTACTTC.

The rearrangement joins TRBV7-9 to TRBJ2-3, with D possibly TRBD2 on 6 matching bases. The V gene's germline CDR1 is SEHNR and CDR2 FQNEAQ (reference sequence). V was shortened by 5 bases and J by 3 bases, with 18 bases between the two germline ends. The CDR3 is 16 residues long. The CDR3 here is CASSPPGTGITDTQYF. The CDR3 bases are TGTGCCAGCAGCCCACCCGGGACTGGCATTACAGATACGCAGTATTTT. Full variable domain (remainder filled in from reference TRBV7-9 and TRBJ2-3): DTGVSQNPRHKITKRGQNVTFRCDPISEHNRLYWYRQTLGQGPEFLTYFQNEAQLEKSRLLSDRFSAERPKGSFSTLEIQRTEQGDSAMYLCASSPPGTGITDTQYFGPGTRLTVL.